The rows below give T cell receptor beta chains drawn from one sample of a study of a mutant IDH1 vaccine in newly diagnosed glioma. Produced via immunoSEQ multiplex PCR; TCRdb's table is partial and in-frame only. The repertoire holds about 77,000 clones, with approximately 85% as singletons. Their antigens remain unidentified. Sample: PBMCs, taken from a glioma patient whose treatment included an IDH1 peptide vaccine. These receptors came from a woman between 45 and 65 years old with glioma. Each CDR3 is given with its conserved first and last residue. The D gene is left open where the match is weak. Not every row has a clone size; where given, it reads once, few, many or a size class.

length,J,D,size,V,DNA,CDR3
14,TRBJ2-1,-,-,TRBV21-1,TGTGCCAGCATCGACGAAACCACCTACAGTGAGCAGTTCTTC,CASIDETTYSEQFF
12,TRBJ1-1,-,-,TRBV28,TGTGCCAGCAGCTCACAAGGACCCCGGGCTTTCTTT,CASSSQGPRAFF
15,TRBJ1-1,-,few,TRBV5-1,TGCGCCAGCAGCCCGCGGACGGGAAAGAACACTGAAGCTTTCTTT,CASSPRTGKNTEAFF
16,TRBJ1-5,-,-,TRBV28,TGTGCCAGCAGACCCACCCCAGGGAGCCAGTATCAGCCCCAGCATTTT,CASRPTPGSQYQPQHF
17,TRBJ2-7,-,-,TRBV30,TGTGCCTGGAGCCAACCCGTGGGGGGAACTTACTCCTACGAGCAGTACTTC,CAWSQPVGGTYSYEQYF
15,TRBJ2-5,TRBD1,once,TRBV10-3,TGTGCCGCCAGTGCCGGGACAGGGGGCAGAGAGACCCAGTACTTC,CAASAGTGGRETQYF
15,TRBJ1-5,-,-,TRBV28,TGTGCCAGCAGACCCGGACCGAGCCCGGGGCAGCCCCAGCATTTT,CASRPGPSPGQPQHF
15,TRBJ1-2,-,-,TRBV14,TGTGCCAGCAGCCCAACAGGGAATCCTAACTATGGCTACACCTTC,CASSPTGNPNYGYTF
16,TRBJ2-5,TRBD1,-,TRBV27,TGTGCCAGCAGGTACAGGGGCCCGGGGCCAAGAGAGACCCAGTACTTC,CASRYRGPGPRETQYF
15,TRBJ2-7,TRBD2,-,TRBV6-1,TGTGCCAGCAGTGATGCCCTAGCGGGACCCAACGAGCAGTACTTC,CASSDALAGPNEQYF
15,TRBJ1-4,-,once,TRBV28,TGTGCCAGCGGCTATTTGGGGGCCGGGAATGAAAAACTGTTTTTT,CASGYLGAGNEKLFF
14,TRBJ2-2,TRBD1,few,TRBV6-4,TGTGCCAGCAGCGCCGGGACAGGGTCCGGGGAGCTGTTTTTT,CASSAGTGSGELFF
15,TRBJ2-5,TRBD2,-,TRBV5-4,TGTGCCAGCAGCTCCACAGCGGGAGGGCAAGAGACCCAGTACTTC,CASSSTAGGQETQYF
14,TRBJ1-5,-,-,TRBV28,TGTGCCAGCAGTTTACCCGGGGGAGGTCAGCCCCAGCATTTT,CASSLPGGGQPQHF
15,TRBJ2-3,TRBD2,-,TRBV28,TGTGCCAGCAGTTTCTTCCGGGGGGTAACAGATACGCAGTATTTT,CASSFFRGVTDTQYF
15,TRBJ2-5,TRBD2,once,TRBV9,TGTGCCAGCAGCGTACGGGGAGGGGCTCAAGAGACCCAGTACTTC,CASSVRGGAQETQYF
15,TRBJ2-1,TRBD2,-,TRBV28,TGTGCCAGCAGTTTAGGAGTGACTAGCAGAAATGAGCAGTTCTTC,CASSLGVTSRNEQFF
17,TRBJ2-5,TRBD2,-,TRBV5-5,TGTGCCAGCAGCAGGGGGACTAGCGGGAGCGGGCAAGAGACTCAGTACTTC,CASSRGTSGSGQETQYF
13,TRBJ2-1,-,-,TRBV11-3,TGTGCCAGCAGTTCAGGACAGTACAATGAGCAGTTCTTC,CASSSGQYNEQFF
15,TRBJ2-2,-,-,TRBV10-3,TGTGCCATCAGTGAGTCGAGGACGGGCACCGGGGAGCTGTTTTTT,CAISESRTGTGELFF
11,TRBJ1-1,-,-,TRBV20-1,TGCAGTGCTAGAGGAAACACTGAAGCTTTCTTT,CSARGNTEAFF
10,TRBJ2-7,-,once,TRBV19,TGTGCCAGTCCCGAGGGCGAGCAGTACTTC,CASPEGEQYF
12,TRBJ2-5,-,once,TRBV30,TGTGCCTGGAGTGTCGGGCGAGAGACCCAGTACTTC,CAWSVGRETQYF
16,TRBJ2-2,TRBD1,-,TRBV11-3,TGTGCCAGCAGCTTAGGGACAGGGCACAACACCGGGGAGCTGTTTTTT,CASSLGTGHNTGELFF
13,TRBJ2-5,-,-,TRBV5-1,TGCGCCAGCAGCTTCGGGATATCGGAGACCCAGTACTTC,CASSFGISETQYF
11,TRBJ2-1,-,-,TRBV2,TGTGCCAGCAGGCTTCTAACGGAGCAGTTCTTC,CASRLLTEQFF
14,TRBJ2-3,-,-,TRBV25-1,TGTGCCAGCAGGAGCGGGTTGCTCACAGATACGCAGTATTTT,CASRSGLLTDTQYF
13,TRBJ2-7,-,-,TRBV29-1,TGCAGCGTTGAATCGGGGTACTCCTACGAGCAGTACTTC,CSVESGYSYEQYF
13,TRBJ2-5,TRBD2,-,TRBV6-1,TGTGCCAGCAGCGGGAGGGCCGGGGAGACCCAGTACTTC,CASSGRAGETQYF
13,TRBJ2-6,-,-,TRBV13,TGTGCCAGCAGCTTAGACGGGGCCAACGTCCTGACTTTC,CASSLDGANVLTF
16,TRBJ1-2,TRBD1,-,TRBV28,TGTGCCAGCACCCTCCAGGCAGGGGGAGGGAACTATGGCTACACCTTC,CASTLQAGGGNYGYTF
17,TRBJ2-2,TRBD1,-,TRBV5-1,TGCGCCAGCAGCCCCGCACCGGGACAGGGGAACACCGGGGAGCTGTTTTTT,CASSPAPGQGNTGELFF
15,TRBJ2-7,-,-,TRBV7-3,TGTGCCAGCAGCCCGCTTGCACTGAGCTCCTACGAGCAGTACTTC,CASSPLALSSYEQYF
15,TRBJ2-1,TRBD2,-,TRBV7-2,TGTGCCAGCAGCTCGCGGGGGGGAGCGGGAGGTGAGCAGTTCTTC,CASSSRGGAGGEQFF
14,TRBJ2-1,-,-,TRBV7-3,TGTGCCAGCAGCTTAAGTGGGACCTACAATGAGCAGTTCTTC,CASSLSGTYNEQFF
15,TRBJ2-5,-,-,TRBV7-6,TGTGCCAGCAGCTTAGTGGGTCAACAGGGAGAGACCCAGTACTTC,CASSLVGQQGETQYF
15,TRBJ2-2,TRBD2,-,TRBV6-5,TGTGCCAGCAGTTACCGGACTAGCGTAACCGGGGAGCTGTTTTTT,CASSYRTSVTGELFF
14,TRBJ1-1,-,-,TRBV28,TGTGCCAGCAGTTTAAGACAGCTGGGCACTGAAGCTTTCTTT,CASSLRQLGTEAFF
15,TRBJ1-5,-,-,TRBV11-2,TGTGCCAGCAGCCCCAGGGGTTTGAGCAATCAGCCCCAGCATTTT,CASSPRGLSNQPQHF
13,TRBJ2-3,-,-,TRBV5-4,TGTGCCAGCAGCGTGGGAAACACAGATACGCAGTATTTT,CASSVGNTDTQYF
14,TRBJ1-1,-,once,TRBV19,TGTGCCAGTAGCTACCGACGGATGAACACTGAAGCTTTCTTT,CASSYRRMNTEAFF